These T cell receptor beta chains were read from a single sample in a study of persistence of HIV-infected CD4 T cells. These receptors have no known antigen. The repertoire was sequenced with immunoSEQ multiplex PCR; TCRdb's copy has only in-frame clones and lacks some. The repertoire consists of 37,000 or so clones, with 87% occurring once and the leading ten covering approximately 1.4%. The sample was CD4+ T cells sorted from PBMCs after roughly 20-hour stimulation, taken from a patient who received antiretroviral therapy. The origin of the receptors is an adult man with HIV who was CMV-seropositive. CDR3s include the opening cysteine and the closing phenylalanine or tryptophan. The order of the fields is J gene, V gene, clone size, D gene, CDR3 DNA, CDR3 protein. A D gene is named only where the DNA matches it firmly. Some rows mark clone size as missing; the rest say once, few, many or name a class of expanded clone.

J: TRBJ2-7
V: TRBV10-1
size: .
D: .
DNA: TGCGCCAGCAGTATCGGGACATCCTACGAGCAGTACTTC
CDR3: CASSIGTSYEQYF

J: TRBJ1-2
V: TRBV27
size: .
D: TRBD1
DNA: TGTGCCAGCAGTCCGCAACCCACCACACAGGGGCCTAACTATGGCTACACCTTC
CDR3: CASSPQPTTQGPNYGYTF

J: TRBJ1-1
V: TRBV6-5
size: .
D: .
DNA: TGTGCCAGCAGTTACTCTTCAAGGAACACTGAAGCTTTCTTT
CDR3: CASSYSSRNTEAFF

J: TRBJ1-1
V: TRBV6-5
size: .
D: TRBD1
DNA: TGTGCCAGCAGACCTGGACAGGAGAACACTGAAGCTTTCTTT
CDR3: CASRPGQENTEAFF

J: TRBJ1-4
V: TRBV4-2
size: .
D: .
DNA: TGTGCCAGCAGCCAAGGACCCCAGTCTAATGAAAAACTGTTTTTT
CDR3: CASSQGPQSNEKLFF

J: TRBJ2-7
V: TRBV6-6
size: .
D: .
DNA: TGTGCCAGCAGTCTGGACACAAGGTCCTACGAGCAGTACTTC
CDR3: CASSLDTRSYEQYF

J: TRBJ1-3
V: TRBV6-1
size: once
D: .
DNA: TGTGCCAGCAGTGAAGGGGCAGGCTCTGGAAACACCATATATTTT
CDR3: CASSEGAGSGNTIYF

J: TRBJ1-6
V: TRBV5-1
size: .
D: .
DNA: TGCGCCAGCAGCTTGGGGCGCGATTCACCCCTCCACTTT
CDR3: CASSLGRDSPLHF

J: TRBJ2-1
V: TRBV28
size: .
D: TRBD2
DNA: TGTGCCAGCATCACCAGCGGGGGGTCCTACAATGAGCAGTTCTTC
CDR3: CASITSGGSYNEQFF

J: TRBJ2-3
V: TRBV9
size: .
D: .
DNA: TGTGCCAGCAGCCCTTTGTCAGGCTTATATACGCAGTATTTT
CDR3: CASSPLSGLYTQYF

J: TRBJ1-6
V: TRBV9
size: few
D: .
DNA: TGTGCCAGCAGCGTATCGAGTCAGGGCGGGTACCCCCTCCACTTT
CDR3: CASSVSSQGGYPLHF

J: TRBJ1-1
V: TRBV9
size: .
D: .
DNA: TGTGCCAGCCGTCCTGACGGGGTAAACACTGAAGCTTTCTTT
CDR3: CASRPDGVNTEAFF

J: TRBJ2-2
V: TRBV29-1
size: once
D: .
DNA: TGCAGCGTTTGGCAGGGTGGGACCGGGGAGCTGTTTTTT
CDR3: CSVWQGGTGELFF

J: TRBJ2-2
V: TRBV11-1
size: few
D: .
DNA: TGTGCCAGCAGCTTAGCTGGGAGACAGGTCAACACCGGGGAGCTGTTTTTT
CDR3: CASSLAGRQVNTGELFF

J: TRBJ1-3
V: TRBV28
size: .
D: .
DNA: TGTGCCAGCAGTTTACACCCGCAGGTAGTATCTGGAAACACCATATATTTT
CDR3: CASSLHPQVVSGNTIYF

J: TRBJ1-1
V: TRBV6-1
size: .
D: .
DNA: TGTGCCAGTTCCTTGGACAGGAACACTGAAGCTTTCTTT
CDR3: CASSLDRNTEAFF

J: TRBJ2-3
V: TRBV4-1
size: once
D: .
DNA: TGCGCCAGCAGCCAACATCAGTTACCAGCAGATACGCAGTATTTT
CDR3: CASSQHQLPADTQYF

J: TRBJ1-1
V: TRBV19
size: .
D: TRBD1
DNA: TGTGCCAGTAGTACCGCAGGGGGGGTGATGAACACTGAAGCTTTCTTT
CDR3: CASSTAGGVMNTEAFF

J: TRBJ2-3
V: TRBV19
size: .
D: TRBD2
DNA: TGTGCCAGTAGTTTCGGCGGGGGGGCCTTCGATACGCAGTATTTT
CDR3: CASSFGGGAFDTQYF

J: TRBJ2-7
V: TRBV2
size: .
D: .
DNA: TGTGCCAGCAGTGAAACAACTTACGAGCAGTACTTC
CDR3: CASSETTYEQYF

J: TRBJ1-2
V: TRBV30
size: .
D: .
DNA: TGTGCCTGGAATGTTGGGGGATCGGCGGGCTACACCTTC
CDR3: CAWNVGGSAGYTF

J: TRBJ2-7
V: TRBV7-2
size: once
D: TRBD2
DNA: TGTGCCAGCAGCTTGGGACTAGCGGCGGGGGAGCAGTACTTC
CDR3: CASSLGLAAGEQYF

J: TRBJ1-1
V: TRBV10-3
size: .
D: .
DNA: TGTGCCATCAAGGGGCAAGACCGGGGGTTAAACGCTTTCTTT
CDR3: CAIKGQDRGLNAFF

J: TRBJ1-1
V: TRBV7-4
size: .
D: .
DNA: TGTGCCAGCAGCTTATCGTCCTACAGGGATCGGGACACTGAAGCTTTCTTT
CDR3: CASSLSSYRDRDTEAFF

J: TRBJ1-1
V: TRBV28
size: .
D: .
DNA: TGTGCCAGCAGTGTACCCATGCCCCAAGCTTTCTTT
CDR3: CASSVPMPQAFF

J: TRBJ1-5
V: TRBV27
size: few
D: TRBD1
DNA: TGTGCCAGCAGTAAACAGGGGGCTAAGCAGCCCCAGCATTTT
CDR3: CASSKQGAKQPQHF

J: TRBJ2-2
V: TRBV5-5
size: .
D: .
DNA: TGTGCCAGCAGCTTGGGCCCGGGGGAGCTGTTTTTT
CDR3: CASSLGPGELFF

J: TRBJ1-6
V: TRBV4-2
size: .
D: .
DNA: TGTGCCAGCAGCCAAGAAGGACGGAACTATAATTCACCCCTCCACTTT
CDR3: CASSQEGRNYNSPLHF

J: TRBJ1-2
V: TRBV3-1/TRBV3-2
size: .
D: .
DNA: TGTGCCAGCAGCCAGGGGAATCTAGATGGCTACACCTTC
CDR3: CASSQGNLDGYTF

J: TRBJ1-5
V: TRBV6-1
size: medium-sized
D: .
DNA: TGTGCCAGCAGTGAAGCGGGGATTGTCCAGCCCCAGCATTTT
CDR3: CASSEAGIVQPQHF

J: TRBJ1-6
V: TRBV7-2
size: few
D: TRBD1
DNA: TGTGCCAGTCTATTCCGACAGGGGGCGGATTCACCCCTCCACTTT
CDR3: CASLFRQGADSPLHF

J: TRBJ2-7
V: TRBV18
size: .
D: .
DNA: TGTGCCAGCCAACCGGACGGCTACGAGCAGTACTTC
CDR3: CASQPDGYEQYF

J: TRBJ2-7
V: TRBV7-9
size: .
D: TRBD1
DNA: TGTGCCAGCAGCTTAGTCGGGATGACAGGGTCCTACGAGCAGTACTTC
CDR3: CASSLVGMTGSYEQYF

J: TRBJ1-4
V: TRBV7-2
size: .
D: TRBD1
DNA: TGTGCCAGCAAATCAGGGGGCTTTAATGAAAAACTGTTTTTT
CDR3: CASKSGGFNEKLFF

J: TRBJ2-3
V: TRBV7-3
size: few
D: .
DNA: TGTGCCAGCAGCTCATCAGGGCGTTCTAGCACAGATACGCAGTATTTT
CDR3: CASSSSGRSSTDTQYF

J: TRBJ1-2
V: TRBV12-3/TRBV12-4
size: .
D: .
DNA: TGTGCCAGCAGTCCAGACAGGCTGTTTGGCTACACCTTC
CDR3: CASSPDRLFGYTF

J: TRBJ1-6
V: TRBV5-1
size: .
D: .
DNA: TGCGCCAGCAGCTTGGTAGGGGAAAATTCACCCCTCCACTTT
CDR3: CASSLVGENSPLHF

J: TRBJ1-5
V: TRBV30
size: .
D: TRBD1
DNA: TGTGCCTGGTGCCAGGGACAGGGAAATCAGCCCCAGCATTTT
CDR3: CAWCQGQGNQPQHF

J: TRBJ2-4
V: TRBV4-1
size: .
D: TRBD1
DNA: TGCGCCAGCAGGGCGGGACAGGGGTCCGGCATTCAGTACTTC
CDR3: CASRAGQGSGIQYF

J: TRBJ2-2
V: TRBV6-2/TRBV6-3
size: .
D: .
DNA: TGTGCCAGCAGTTACTACCCCTGGGGGAACACCGGGGAGCTGTTTTTT
CDR3: CASSYYPWGNTGELFF

J: TRBJ2-3
V: TRBV4-2
size: .
D: .
DNA: TGTGCCACCCGAGGGGATACGCAGTATTTT
CDR3: CATRGDTQYF

J: TRBJ1-1
V: TRBV27
size: .
D: TRBD1
DNA: TGTGCCAGCAGTTCTAGGGACAGGTCGAACACTGAAGCTTTCTTT
CDR3: CASSSRDRSNTEAFF

J: TRBJ1-4
V: TRBV28
size: .
D: .
DNA: TGTGCCAGCAGTCCCGGGACTTCCATATGGGAAAAACTGTTTTTT
CDR3: CASSPGTSIWEKLFF

J: TRBJ1-5
V: TRBV3-1/TRBV3-2
size: .
D: TRBD1
DNA: TGTGCCAGCAGCCGAGGGGGCGGCAATCAGCCCCAGCATTTT
CDR3: CASSRGGGNQPQHF

J: TRBJ1-1
V: TRBV5-1
size: .
D: .
DNA: TGCGCCAGCAATCCGGTAGCCCTATCCACTGAAGCTTTCTTT
CDR3: CASNPVALSTEAFF

J: TRBJ2-4
V: TRBV5-6
size: once
D: .
DNA: TGTGCCAGCAGCTTGATGGGCCTAGCCAAAAACATTCAGTACTTC
CDR3: CASSLMGLAKNIQYF